Listed below are T cell receptor beta chains from one sample, sequenced in a study of cytomegalovirus exposure and HLA in healthy donors. Sequenced by immunoSEQ multiplex PCR; TCRdb stores in-frame clones only, minus some. The sample yields some 120,000 clones, almost 90% seen once. Sequencing was performed on PBMCs. Every receptor here comes from a young man in good health and CMV-seronegative. CDR3s include the opening cysteine and the closing phenylalanine or tryptophan. The D gene is left open where the match is weak.

v_call,cdr3_length,j_call,d_call,cdr3_aa,cdr3_nt
TRBV11-2,15,TRBJ2-7,TRBD2,CASSSMTSGDYEQYF,TGTGCCAGCAGCTCTATGACTAGCGGGGACTACGAGCAGTACTTC
TRBV27,16,TRBJ2-7,TRBD1,CASSPIGQGQTYEQYF,TGTGCCAGCAGTCCTATTGGACAGGGTCAGACCTACGAGCAGTACTTC
TRBV5-1,15,TRBJ2-1,TRBD2,CASSRTSGTFNEQFF,TGCGCCAGCAGCCGGACTAGCGGGACCTTCAATGAGCAGTTCTTC
TRBV19,15,TRBJ1-2,TRBD1,CASSPPGGAGYGYTF,TGTGCCAGTAGTCCCCCAGGGGGCGCAGGCTATGGCTACACCTTC
TRBV14,14,TRBJ2-3,.,CASSRQVFTDTQYF,TGTGCCAGCAGCCGACAGGTTTTCACAGATACGCAGTATTTT
TRBV2,16,TRBJ1-5,.,CASSEVQGRSNQPQHF,TGTGCCAGCAGTGAAGTACAGGGAAGAAGCAATCAGCCCCAGCATTTT
TRBV10-3,14,TRBJ2-7,TRBD2,CAAGGVEGHYEQYF,TGTGCCGCCGGGGGGGTGGAGGGACATTACGAGCAGTACTTC
TRBV4-2,13,TRBJ1-1,.,CASSQAAGLEAFF,TGTGCCAGCAGCCAAGCGGCTGGGCTTGAAGCTTTCTTT
TRBV27,13,TRBJ2-3,.,CASTSVYTDTQYF,TGTGCCAGCACTAGCGTATACACAGATACGCAGTATTTT
TRBV29-1,13,TRBJ2-2,TRBD2,CSGETSGTGELFF,TGCAGCGGTGAGACTAGCGGTACCGGGGAGCTGTTTTTT